A single sample gave rise to the 6 T cell receptor beta chains below, sequenced in a study of T cell responses to AZD1222 COVID-19 vaccine. Libraries were prepared by immunoSEQ multiplex PCR; TCRdb keeps only in-frame clonotypes and omits some of them. The sample lists roughly 130,000 clones, roughly 87% seen once, with approximately 1.6% in the top ten. The specimen comprised peripheral blood, sampled on day 0 of AZD1222 vaccination. All receptors derive from an adult in good health.

The chain links TRBV5-1 to TRBJ2-7, with unresolved D. Trimming left V 6 bases short and J 4 bases short, with 11 bases between. The V gene's germline CDR1 is SGHRS and CDR2 YFSETQ. There are 12 residues in the CDR3. This chain's CDR3 is CASNSAAYEQYF. CDR3 nucleotides: TGCGCCAGCAATTCGGCGGCATACGAGCAGTACTTC.

CDR3 in amino acids: CASSRPGQGALYEQYF. In DNA form, the CDR3 reads TGTGCCAGCAGCCGACCGGGACAGGGGGCGCTTTACGAGCAGTACTTC. The chain couples TRBV5-4 to TRBJ2-7, with TRBD1 identical over 12 bases. The CDR3 has 16 amino acids. CDR1 is SGHNT and CDR2 is YYREEE in the germline V gene (reference sequence). Trimming at V came to 4 bases and at J to 4 bases, leaving 9 bases not matched to a gene. The full variable domain, rest sourced from reference TRBV5-4 and TRBJ2-7, is ETGVTQSPTHLIKTRGQQVTLRCSSQSGHNTVSWYQQALGQGPQFIFQYYREEENGRGNFPPRFSGLQFPNYSSELNVNALELDDSALYLCASSRPGQGALYEQYFGPGTRLTVT.

CDR3 in amino acids: CASSELAGAETQYF. CDR3 nucleotides: TGCGCCAGCAGCGAGCTAGCGGGGGCGGAGACCCAGTACTTC. This chain uses TRBV5-1 with TRBJ2-5; 10 positions agree with TRBD2. Per germline, CDR1 SGHRS and CDR2 YFSETQ. J lost 5 bases, V lost 4 bases, and 5 bases had no gene match. The CDR3 is 14 amino acids.

V is TRBV29-1 and J is TRBJ1-1; D is perhaps TRBD1 (6 bases). The CDR3 covers 13 residues. Germline values: CDR1 SQVTM, CDR2 ANQGSEA. Trimming removed 6 bases at V and 0 bases at J, with 11 bases between. Here the CDR3 DNA reads TGCAGCGTCTTGGACAGTATGAACACTGAAGCTTTCTTT. Its translation: CSVLDSMNTEAFF.

The V gene is TRBV7-2, the J gene TRBJ1-3; the D gene is possibly TRBD1 (5 bases). Germline loops: CDR1 SGHTA, CDR2 FQGNSA. The ends were cut back, 3 bases at V and 0 bases at J, with 9 bases in the middle. This CDR3 has 15 residues. CDR3 region: CASSFQTGSGNTIYF. The CDR3 DNA reads TGTGCCAGCAGCTTCCAAACAGGCTCTGGAAACACCATATATTTT.

The chain is built from TRBV2 and TRBJ2-1; no definite D call. This CDR3 has 10 amino acids. Trimming shortened V by 9 bases and J by 5 bases, and 5 bases separated the two germline ends. The germline gives CDR1 SNHLY, CDR2 FYNNEI. This chain's CDR3 is CASSDNEQFF. The CDR3, as DNA: TGTGCCAGTTCGGACAATGAGCAGTTCTTC.